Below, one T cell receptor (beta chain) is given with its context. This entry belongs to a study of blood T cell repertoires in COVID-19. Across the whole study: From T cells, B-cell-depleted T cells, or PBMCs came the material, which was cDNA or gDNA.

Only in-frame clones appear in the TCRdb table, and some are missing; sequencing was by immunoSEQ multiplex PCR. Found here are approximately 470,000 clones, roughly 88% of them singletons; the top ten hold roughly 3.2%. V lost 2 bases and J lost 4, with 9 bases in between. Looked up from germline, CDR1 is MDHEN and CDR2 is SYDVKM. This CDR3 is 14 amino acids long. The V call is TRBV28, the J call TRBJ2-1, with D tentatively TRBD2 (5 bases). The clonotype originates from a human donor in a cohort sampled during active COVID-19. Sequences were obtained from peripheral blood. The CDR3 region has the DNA TGTGCCAGCAGTTTAGGGGAGCTATACAATGAGCAGTTCTTC. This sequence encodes CASSLGELYNEQFF.